This TCR beta chain comes out of a study of cytomegalovirus exposure and HLA in healthy donors. Though nominally healthy at sampling, donors likely had unrecorded immune exposures. The PCR employed 60 Vbeta primers together with 13 Jbeta primers. Sequencing used immunoSEQ multiplex PCR; TCRdb keeps in-frame clones, though not all of them. The sample lists approximately 140,000 clones; over 60% were seen once. On this clone itself: What it binds is unknown.

Broader study findings: Earlier findings revealed that most TCR beta V segments proved productive either about 87% or about 30% of the time. Rare TCR sequences predominated, though certain public TCRs were found in many donors.

This CDR3 spans 15 amino acids. In germline, CDR1 is MNHEY, CDR2 SMNVEV (reference sequence). Trimming cost V 5 bases and J 6 bases; bases outside gene matches: 9. The sequencing input was PBMCs. The receptor was derived from a human donor in good health. V usage is TRBV27 and J usage is TRBJ2-7, with 11 bases that match TRBD2. CDR3 in DNA: TGTGCCAGCAGTGCTATAGCGGGAGGGCCAGGCGAGCAGTACTTC. This codes for CASSAIAGGPGEQYF.